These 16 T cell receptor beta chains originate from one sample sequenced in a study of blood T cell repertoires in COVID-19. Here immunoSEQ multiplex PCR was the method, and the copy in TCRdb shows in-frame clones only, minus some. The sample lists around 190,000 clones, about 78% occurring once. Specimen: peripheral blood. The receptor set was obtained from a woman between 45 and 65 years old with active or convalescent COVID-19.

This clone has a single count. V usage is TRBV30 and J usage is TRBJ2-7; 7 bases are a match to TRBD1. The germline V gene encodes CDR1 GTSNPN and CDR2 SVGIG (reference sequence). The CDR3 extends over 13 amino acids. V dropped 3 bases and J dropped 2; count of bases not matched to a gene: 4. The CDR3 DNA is TGTGCCTGGAGCAAGGGACAGCCCTACGAGCAGTACTTC. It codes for CAWSKGQPYEQYF.

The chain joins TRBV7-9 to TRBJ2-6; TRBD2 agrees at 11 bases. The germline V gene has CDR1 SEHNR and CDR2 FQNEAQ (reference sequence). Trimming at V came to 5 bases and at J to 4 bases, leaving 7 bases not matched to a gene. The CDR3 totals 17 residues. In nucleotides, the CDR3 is TGTGCCAGCAGCGTACTAGCGGGAGTTTCCGGGGCCAACGTCCTGACTTTC. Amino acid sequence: CASSVLAGVSGANVLTF.

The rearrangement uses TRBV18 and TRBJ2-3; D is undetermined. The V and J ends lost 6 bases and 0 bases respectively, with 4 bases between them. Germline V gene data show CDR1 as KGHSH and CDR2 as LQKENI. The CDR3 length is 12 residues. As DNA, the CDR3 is TGTGCCAGCTCTCCTAGCACAGATACGCAGTATTTT. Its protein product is CASSPSTDTQYF.

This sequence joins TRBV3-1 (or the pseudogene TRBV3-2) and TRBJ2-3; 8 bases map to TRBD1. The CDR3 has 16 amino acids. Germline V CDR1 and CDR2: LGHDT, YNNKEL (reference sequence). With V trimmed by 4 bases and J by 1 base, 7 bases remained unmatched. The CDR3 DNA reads TGTGCCAGCAGCCCCCGGACAGGGACTGGCACAGATACGCAGTATTTT. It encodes CASSPRTGTGTDTQYF.

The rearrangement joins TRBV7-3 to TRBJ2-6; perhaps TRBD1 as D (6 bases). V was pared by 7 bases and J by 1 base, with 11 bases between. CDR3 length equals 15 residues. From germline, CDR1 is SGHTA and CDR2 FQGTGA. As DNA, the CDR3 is TGTGCCAGCACGACGGACAGATCTGGGGCCAACGTCCTGACTTTC. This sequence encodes CASTTDRSGANVLTF.

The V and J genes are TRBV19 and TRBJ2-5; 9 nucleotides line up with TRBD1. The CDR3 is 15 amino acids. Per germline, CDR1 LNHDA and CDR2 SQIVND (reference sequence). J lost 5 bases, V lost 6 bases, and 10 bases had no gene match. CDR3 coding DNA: TGTGCCAGTAGGCCTCGGGACAGGGTGGTGGAGACCCAGTACTTC. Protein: CASRPRDRVVETQYF.

The CDR3 spells CASSQDSAGTSTGELFF. The CDR3 nucleotides read TGCGCCAGCAGCCAAGATTCGGCGGGAACGAGCACCGGGGAGCTGTTTTTT. The V gene is TRBV4-1, the J gene TRBJ2-2; tentative D call: TRBD2 (6 bases). The CDR3 is made up of 17 amino acids. Trimming took 0 bases from V and 4 from J, leaving 15 bases between them. Germline V lookup: CDR1 MGHRA, CDR2 YSYEKL.

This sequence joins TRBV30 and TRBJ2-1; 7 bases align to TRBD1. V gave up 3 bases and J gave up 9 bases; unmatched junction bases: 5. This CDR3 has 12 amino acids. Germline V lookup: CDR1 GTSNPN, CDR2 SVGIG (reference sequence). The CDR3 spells CAWRQAGGEQFF. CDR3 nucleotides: TGTGCCTGGAGGCAGGCAGGGGGTGAGCAGTTCTTC.

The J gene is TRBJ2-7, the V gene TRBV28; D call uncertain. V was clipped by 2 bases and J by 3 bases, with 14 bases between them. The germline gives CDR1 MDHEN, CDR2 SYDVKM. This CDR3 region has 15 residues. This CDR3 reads CASSLPPSGYYEQYF. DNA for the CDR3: TGTGCCAGCAGTTTACCCCCCTCGGGTTACTACGAGCAGTACTTC.

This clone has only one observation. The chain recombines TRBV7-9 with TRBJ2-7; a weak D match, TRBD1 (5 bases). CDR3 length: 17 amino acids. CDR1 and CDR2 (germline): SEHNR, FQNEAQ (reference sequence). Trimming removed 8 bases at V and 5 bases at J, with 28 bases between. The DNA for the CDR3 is TGTGCCAGCTCGGGTGGACAAGGACGGCCGCTCCTGGACGAGCAGTACTTC. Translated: CASSGGQGRPLLDEQYF.

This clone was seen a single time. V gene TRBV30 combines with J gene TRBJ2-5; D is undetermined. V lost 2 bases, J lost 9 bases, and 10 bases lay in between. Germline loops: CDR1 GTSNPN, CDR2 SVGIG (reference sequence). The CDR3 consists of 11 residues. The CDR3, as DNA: TGTGCCTGGAGTTTTAGTGGAGCCCAGTACTTC. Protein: CAWSFSGAQYF.

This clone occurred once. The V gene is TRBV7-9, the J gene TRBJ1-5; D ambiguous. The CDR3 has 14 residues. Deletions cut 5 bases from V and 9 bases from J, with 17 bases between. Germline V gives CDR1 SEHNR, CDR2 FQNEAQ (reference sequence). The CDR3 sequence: CASSPSSEVGPQHF. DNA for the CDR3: TGTGCCAGCAGCCCCTCCTCTGAGGTGGGGCCCCAGCATTTT.

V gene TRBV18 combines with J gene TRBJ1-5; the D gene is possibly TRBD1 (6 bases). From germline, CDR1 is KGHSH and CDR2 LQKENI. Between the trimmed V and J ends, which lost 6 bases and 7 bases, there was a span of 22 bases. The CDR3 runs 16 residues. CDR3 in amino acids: CASSPSGGPRGQPQHF. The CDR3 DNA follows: TGTGCCAGCTCGCCCTCGGGGGGTCCCAGGGGACAGCCCCAGCATTTT.

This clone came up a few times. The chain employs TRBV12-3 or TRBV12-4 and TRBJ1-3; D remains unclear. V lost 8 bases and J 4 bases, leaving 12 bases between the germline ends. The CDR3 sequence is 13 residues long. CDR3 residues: CASRPGGGNTIYF. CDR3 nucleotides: TGTGCCAGCCGTCCAGGTGGAGGAAACACCATATATTTT.

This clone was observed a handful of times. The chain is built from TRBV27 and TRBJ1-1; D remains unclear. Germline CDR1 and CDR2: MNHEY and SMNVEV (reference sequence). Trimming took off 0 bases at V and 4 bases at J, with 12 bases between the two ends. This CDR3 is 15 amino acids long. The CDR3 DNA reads TGTGCCAGCAGTTTATCGATCACGGGGAGCACTGAAGCTTTCTTT. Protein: CASSLSITGSTEAFF.

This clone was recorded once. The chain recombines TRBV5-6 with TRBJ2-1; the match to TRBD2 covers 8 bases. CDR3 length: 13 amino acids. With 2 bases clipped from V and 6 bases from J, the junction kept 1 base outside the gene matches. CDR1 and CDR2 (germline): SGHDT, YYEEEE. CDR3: CASSFAGGNEQFF. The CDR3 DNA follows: TGTGCCAGCAGCTTCGCGGGGGGCAATGAGCAGTTCTTC.